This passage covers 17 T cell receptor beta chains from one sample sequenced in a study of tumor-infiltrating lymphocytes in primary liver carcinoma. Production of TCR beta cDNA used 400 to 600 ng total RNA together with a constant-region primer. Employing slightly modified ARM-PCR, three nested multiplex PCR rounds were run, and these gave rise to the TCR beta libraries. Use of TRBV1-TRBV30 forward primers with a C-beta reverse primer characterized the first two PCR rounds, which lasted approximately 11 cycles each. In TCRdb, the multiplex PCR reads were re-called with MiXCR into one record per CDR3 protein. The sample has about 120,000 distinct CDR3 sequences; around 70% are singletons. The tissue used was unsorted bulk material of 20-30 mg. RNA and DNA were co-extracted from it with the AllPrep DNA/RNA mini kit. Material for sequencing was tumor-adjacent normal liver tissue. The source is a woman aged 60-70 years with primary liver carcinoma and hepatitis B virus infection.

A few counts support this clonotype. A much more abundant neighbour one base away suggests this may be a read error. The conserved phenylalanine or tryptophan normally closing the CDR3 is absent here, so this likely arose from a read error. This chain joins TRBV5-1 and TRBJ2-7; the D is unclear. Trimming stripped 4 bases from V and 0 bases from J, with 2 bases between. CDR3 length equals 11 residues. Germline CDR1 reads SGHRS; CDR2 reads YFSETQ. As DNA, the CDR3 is TGCGCCAGCAGCCGCTCCTACGAGCAGTACTCC. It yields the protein CASSRSYEQYS.

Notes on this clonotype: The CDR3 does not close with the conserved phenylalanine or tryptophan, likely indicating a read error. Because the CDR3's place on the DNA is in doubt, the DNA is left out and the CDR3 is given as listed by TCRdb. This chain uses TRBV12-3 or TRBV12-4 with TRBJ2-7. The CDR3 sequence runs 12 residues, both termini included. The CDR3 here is CASSSRVHEQYL.

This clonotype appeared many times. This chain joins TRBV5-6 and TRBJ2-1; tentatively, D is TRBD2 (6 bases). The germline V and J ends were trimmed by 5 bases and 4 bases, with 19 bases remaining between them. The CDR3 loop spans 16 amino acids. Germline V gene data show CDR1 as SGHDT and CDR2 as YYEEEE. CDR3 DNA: TGTGCCAGCAGTAGTTCCCTAGCGTCCCTATACAATGAGCAGTTCTTC. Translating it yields CASSSSLASLYNEQFF.

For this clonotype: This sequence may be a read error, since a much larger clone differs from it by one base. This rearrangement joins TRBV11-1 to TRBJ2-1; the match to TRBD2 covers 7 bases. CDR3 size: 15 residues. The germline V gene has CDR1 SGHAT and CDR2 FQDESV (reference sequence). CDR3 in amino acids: CASSLASGRGNEQFF. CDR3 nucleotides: TGTGCCAGCAGCCTAGCTAGCGGAAGGGGCAATGAGCAGTTCTTC. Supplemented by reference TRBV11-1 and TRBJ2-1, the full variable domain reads EAEVAQSPRYKITEKSQAVAFWCDPISGHATLYWYRQILGQGPELLVQFQDESVVDDSQLPKDRFSAERLKGVDSTLKIQPAELGDSAMYLCASSLASGRGNEQFFGPGTRLTVL.

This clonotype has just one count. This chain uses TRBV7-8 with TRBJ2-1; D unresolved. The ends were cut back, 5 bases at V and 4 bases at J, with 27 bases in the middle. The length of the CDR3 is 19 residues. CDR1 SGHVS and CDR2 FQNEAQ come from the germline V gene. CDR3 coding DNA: TGTGCCAGCAGCACCGGGCCTCGGGCTCGCAGGAGACTTTACAATGAGCAGTTCTTC. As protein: CASSTGPRARRRLYNEQFF.

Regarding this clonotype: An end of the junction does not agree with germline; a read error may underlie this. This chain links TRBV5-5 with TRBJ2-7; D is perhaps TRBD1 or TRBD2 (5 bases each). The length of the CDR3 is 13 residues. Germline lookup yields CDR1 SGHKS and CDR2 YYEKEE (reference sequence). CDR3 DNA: TGTGCCAGCAACTTGGGGGTCTCCTACAAGCAGTACTTC. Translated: CASNLGVSYKQYF.

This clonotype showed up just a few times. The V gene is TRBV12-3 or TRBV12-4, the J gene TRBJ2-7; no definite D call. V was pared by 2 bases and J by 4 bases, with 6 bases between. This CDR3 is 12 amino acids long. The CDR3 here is CASSLNGYEQYF. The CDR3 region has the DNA TGTGCCAGCAGTTTAAATGGTTACGAGCAGTACTTC.

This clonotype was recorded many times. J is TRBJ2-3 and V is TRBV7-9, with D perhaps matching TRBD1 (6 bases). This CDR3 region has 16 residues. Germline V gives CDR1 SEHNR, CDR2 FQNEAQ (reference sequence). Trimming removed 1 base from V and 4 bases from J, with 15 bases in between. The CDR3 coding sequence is TGTGCCAGCAGCTTAGTACAGGGCGCCCCCGCAGATACGCAGTATTTT. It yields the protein CASSLVQGAPADTQYF.

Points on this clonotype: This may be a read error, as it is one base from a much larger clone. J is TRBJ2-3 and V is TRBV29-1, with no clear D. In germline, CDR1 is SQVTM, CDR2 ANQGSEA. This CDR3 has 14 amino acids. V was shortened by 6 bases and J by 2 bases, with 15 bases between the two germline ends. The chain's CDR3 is CSVKLTVNTDTQYF. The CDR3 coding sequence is TGCAGCGTCAAATTAACGGTAAACACAGATACGCAGTATTTT.

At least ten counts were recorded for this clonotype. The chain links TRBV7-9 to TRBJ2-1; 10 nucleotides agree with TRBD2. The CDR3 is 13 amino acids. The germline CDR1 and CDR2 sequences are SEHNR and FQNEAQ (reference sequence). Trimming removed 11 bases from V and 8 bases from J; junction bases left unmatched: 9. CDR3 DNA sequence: TGTGCCTTGTCCCTAGCGGGAGTGGATGAGCAGTTCTTC. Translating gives CALSLAGVDEQFF.

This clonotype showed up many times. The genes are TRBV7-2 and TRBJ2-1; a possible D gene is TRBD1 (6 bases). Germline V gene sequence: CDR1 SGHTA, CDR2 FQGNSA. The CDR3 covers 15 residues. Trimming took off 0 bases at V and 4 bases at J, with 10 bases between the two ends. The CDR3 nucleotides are TGTGCCAGCAGCTTAGCTCGGGACAAGTACAATGAGCAGTTCTTC. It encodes CASSLARDKYNEQFF. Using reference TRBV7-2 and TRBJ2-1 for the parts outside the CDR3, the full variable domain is GAGVSQSPSNKVTEKGKDVELRCDPISGHTALYWYRQSLGQGLEFLIYFQGNSAPDKSGLPSDRFSAERTGGSVSTLTIQRTQQEDSAVYLCASSLARDKYNEQFFGPGTRLTVL.

This chain's CDR3 is CASSQDGTSGHEQYF. As DNA, the CDR3 is TGTGCCAGCAGCCAAGACGGGACTAGTGGCCACGAGCAGTACTTC. The chain combines TRBV4-2 with TRBJ2-7; 8 nucleotides align to TRBD2. The CDR3 spans 15 residues. V dropped 0 bases and J dropped 5; count of bases not matched to a gene: 6. The germline V gene encodes CDR1 LGHNA and CDR2 YNFKEQ.

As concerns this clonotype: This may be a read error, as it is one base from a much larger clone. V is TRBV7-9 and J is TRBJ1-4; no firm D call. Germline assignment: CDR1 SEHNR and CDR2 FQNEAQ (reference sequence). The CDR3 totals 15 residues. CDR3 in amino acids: CASSLARIRDEKLFF. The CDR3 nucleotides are TGTGCCAGCAGCCTAGCGCGGATACGTGATGAAAAACTGTTTTTT.

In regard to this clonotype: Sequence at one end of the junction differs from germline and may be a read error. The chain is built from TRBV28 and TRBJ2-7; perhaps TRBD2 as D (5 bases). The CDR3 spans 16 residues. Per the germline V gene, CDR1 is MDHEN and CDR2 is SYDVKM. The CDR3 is CASSLSTGTFSYEHYF. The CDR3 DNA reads TGTGCCAGCAGTTTATCAACGGGAACCTTCTCCTACGAGCACTACTTC.

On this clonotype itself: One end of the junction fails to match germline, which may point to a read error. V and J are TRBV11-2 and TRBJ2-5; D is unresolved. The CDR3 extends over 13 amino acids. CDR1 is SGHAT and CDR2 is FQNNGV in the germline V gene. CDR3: CASCIGLGEIQYF. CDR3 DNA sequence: TGTGCCAGCTGCATAGGGCTAGGAGAGATCCAGTACTTC.

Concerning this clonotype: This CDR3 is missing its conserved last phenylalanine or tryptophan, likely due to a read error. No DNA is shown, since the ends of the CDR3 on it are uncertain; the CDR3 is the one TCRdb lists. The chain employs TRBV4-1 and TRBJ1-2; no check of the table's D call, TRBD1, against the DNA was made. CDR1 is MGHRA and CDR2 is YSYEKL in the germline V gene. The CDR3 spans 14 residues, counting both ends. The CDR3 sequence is CASSHIGSPGGCTI.

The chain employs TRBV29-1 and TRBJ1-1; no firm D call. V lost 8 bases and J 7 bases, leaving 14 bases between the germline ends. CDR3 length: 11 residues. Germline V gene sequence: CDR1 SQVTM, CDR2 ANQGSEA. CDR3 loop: CSIRTRVEAFF. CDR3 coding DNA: TGCAGCATTCGTACAAGGGTTGAAGCTTTCTTT. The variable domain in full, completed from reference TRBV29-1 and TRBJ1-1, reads SAVISQKPSRDICQRGTSLTIQCQVDSQVTMMFWYRQQPGQSLTLIATANQGSEATYESGFVIDKFPISRPNLTFSTLTVSNMSPEDSSIYLCSIRTRVEAFFGQGTRLTVV.